A selection of T cell receptor beta chains follows, all from one sample in a study of blood T cell repertoires in COVID-19. Generated by immunoSEQ multiplex PCR, the TCRdb table keeps only in-frame clones and is missing some. Of about 160,000 clones in the sample, around 84% were seen once. Material: peripheral blood. The receptors originated from a human donor with acute or convalescent COVID-19. The donor label of this sample is uncertain. Both conserved end residues are part of each CDR3. The D gene is left open where the match is weak. Rows may omit the clone size; those that give it use once, few, many or a size class.

abundance: -; j_gene: TRBJ2-2; d_gene: -; v_gene: TRBV24-1; CDR3nt: TGTGCCACCAGCAGGGCCGGGACCGGGGAGCTGTTTTTT; CDR3aa: CATSRAGTGELFF
abundance: -; j_gene: TRBJ2-7; d_gene: -; v_gene: TRBV7-9; CDR3nt: TGTGCCAGCAGCTTTGGACAGACCTACGAGCAGTACTTC; CDR3aa: CASSFGQTYEQYF
abundance: -; j_gene: TRBJ2-7; d_gene: -; v_gene: TRBV19; CDR3nt: TGTGCCAGTAGTATGTGGCAGGGGGGATCCTACGAGCAGTACTTC; CDR3aa: CASSMWQGGSYEQYF
abundance: -; j_gene: TRBJ2-7; d_gene: TRBD2; v_gene: TRBV27; CDR3nt: TGTGCCAGCAGTTGGACTAGCGGGGACAAGCAGTACTTC; CDR3aa: CASSWTSGDKQYF
abundance: -; j_gene: TRBJ2-7; d_gene: TRBD1; v_gene: TRBV11-3; CDR3nt: TGTGCCAGCAGCTTTTATTTGGGGGACAGGGGCTACGAGCAGTACTTC; CDR3aa: CASSFYLGDRGYEQYF
abundance: -; j_gene: TRBJ1-2; d_gene: TRBD1; v_gene: TRBV5-8; CDR3nt: TGTGCCAGCACCCCCCCAGGGACAGCATCCTATGGCTACACCTTC; CDR3aa: CASTPPGTASYGYTF
abundance: -; j_gene: TRBJ1-5; d_gene: TRBD1; v_gene: TRBV19; CDR3nt: TGTGCCAGTGTTAGGACAGGGTCTCGGAGCAATCAGCCCCAGCATTTT; CDR3aa: CASVRTGSRSNQPQHF
abundance: -; j_gene: TRBJ1-5; d_gene: TRBD1; v_gene: TRBV19; CDR3nt: TGTGCCAGTAGAACAGGGGGGCAGCCCCAGCATTTT; CDR3aa: CASRTGGQPQHF
abundance: few; j_gene: TRBJ1-4; d_gene: -; v_gene: TRBV14; CDR3nt: TGTGCCAGCAGCCAAGCCCGGGGGGGTTCAACTAATGAAAAACTGTTTTTT; CDR3aa: CASSQARGGSTNEKLFF
abundance: -; j_gene: TRBJ2-7; d_gene: -; v_gene: TRBV30; CDR3nt: TGTGCCACCGGGACAAATGTGGGGCAGTACTTC; CDR3aa: CATGTNVGQYF
abundance: -; j_gene: TRBJ2-1; d_gene: -; v_gene: TRBV7-9; CDR3nt: TGTGCCAGCAGCTTCCGCAATGAGCAGTTCTTC; CDR3aa: CASSFRNEQFF
abundance: -; j_gene: TRBJ1-5; d_gene: -; v_gene: TRBV3-1/TRBV3-2; CDR3nt: TGTGCCAGCAGCCAAAAGTGGGGAGGCAATCAGCCCCAGCATTTT; CDR3aa: CASSQKWGGNQPQHF
abundance: -; j_gene: TRBJ1-6; d_gene: TRBD1; v_gene: TRBV7-9; CDR3nt: TGTGCCAGCAGCTCCGACAGGGTGAAAAATTCACCCCTCCACTTT; CDR3aa: CASSSDRVKNSPLHF
abundance: -; j_gene: TRBJ2-1; d_gene: TRBD2; v_gene: TRBV28; CDR3nt: TGTGCCAGCAGTTTATGGGGAAGATCTAGCGGGGGTGATGAGCAGTTCTTC; CDR3aa: CASSLWGRSSGGDEQFF
abundance: -; j_gene: TRBJ2-1; d_gene: TRBD2; v_gene: TRBV27; CDR3nt: TGTGCCAGCAGTTTATCCCTAGCGGGGGGGCGCACTGAGCAGTTCTTC; CDR3aa: CASSLSLAGGRTEQFF
abundance: -; j_gene: TRBJ2-7; d_gene: -; v_gene: TRBV9; CDR3nt: TGTGCCAGCAGCGAGATCGACGGAGCCTACGAGCAGTACTTC; CDR3aa: CASSEIDGAYEQYF
abundance: -; j_gene: TRBJ2-1; d_gene: -; v_gene: TRBV6-2/TRBV6-3; CDR3nt: TGTGCCAGCAGTTACCAGCTAGTCCCCCGAAAGCAGTTCTTC; CDR3aa: CASSYQLVPRKQFF
abundance: -; j_gene: TRBJ2-5; d_gene: -; v_gene: TRBV24-1; CDR3nt: TGTGCCACCAGTGATTCCATGGAGGTACAAGAGACCCAGTACTTC; CDR3aa: CATSDSMEVQETQYF
abundance: -; j_gene: TRBJ2-2; d_gene: TRBD2; v_gene: TRBV6-4; CDR3nt: TGTGCCAGCAGTTCCGGACTAGCGGTGAACACCGGGGAGCTGTTTTTT; CDR3aa: CASSSGLAVNTGELFF
abundance: -; j_gene: TRBJ1-1; d_gene: -; v_gene: TRBV7-9; CDR3nt: TGTGCCAGCAGCTTAAGTCCGGACACTGAAGCTTTCTTT; CDR3aa: CASSLSPDTEAFF
abundance: -; j_gene: TRBJ1-3; d_gene: TRBD1; v_gene: TRBV6-5; CDR3nt: TGTGCCAGCACTCATAGGGGACAGGGATACACCATATATTTT; CDR3aa: CASTHRGQGYTIYF
abundance: -; j_gene: TRBJ1-5; d_gene: TRBD1; v_gene: TRBV3-1/TRBV3-2; CDR3nt: TGTGCCAGCACCCCGCAGGGGGCGGATCAGCCCCAGCATTTT; CDR3aa: CASTPQGADQPQHF
abundance: -; j_gene: TRBJ1-1; d_gene: -; v_gene: TRBV15; CDR3nt: TGTGCCACCAGCAGAGGGGAGGGGCGGAACACTGAAGCTTTCTTT; CDR3aa: CATSRGEGRNTEAFF
abundance: -; j_gene: TRBJ1-1; d_gene: -; v_gene: TRBV14; CDR3nt: TGTGCCAGCAGCCCCCGAGGGGGAAGCACTGAAGCTTTCTTT; CDR3aa: CASSPRGGSTEAFF
abundance: -; j_gene: TRBJ2-3; d_gene: TRBD2; v_gene: TRBV5-1; CDR3nt: TGCGCCAGCAGCTTGGAGGCTAGCGGGGGCCCAGATACGCAGTATTTT; CDR3aa: CASSLEASGGPDTQYF
abundance: few; j_gene: TRBJ1-1; d_gene: -; v_gene: TRBV9; CDR3nt: TGTGCCAGCAGCGTAAGTCCAGCGAAGAACACTGAAGCTTTCTTT; CDR3aa: CASSVSPAKNTEAFF
abundance: few; j_gene: TRBJ2-2; d_gene: TRBD1; v_gene: TRBV7-9; CDR3nt: TGTGCCAGCAGCCCCCAGGGGGTATTGAACACCGGGGAGCTGTTTTTT; CDR3aa: CASSPQGVLNTGELFF
abundance: -; j_gene: TRBJ2-3; d_gene: TRBD1; v_gene: TRBV27; CDR3nt: TGTGCCAGCAGTTTACGCGGGACAGGGCACACAGATACGCAGTATTTT; CDR3aa: CASSLRGTGHTDTQYF
abundance: -; j_gene: TRBJ2-7; d_gene: -; v_gene: TRBV27; CDR3nt: TGTGCCAGCAGTTACAACCATTTGCAGTACTTC; CDR3aa: CASSYNHLQYF
abundance: -; j_gene: TRBJ2-7; d_gene: -; v_gene: TRBV5-6; CDR3nt: TGTGCCAGCAGCTATGGTGTCCGGGGATACGAGCAGTACTTC; CDR3aa: CASSYGVRGYEQYF
abundance: once; j_gene: TRBJ1-5; d_gene: -; v_gene: TRBV30; CDR3nt: TGTGCCTGGAGTGTTGGGAGCGGCAATCAGCCCCAGCATTTT; CDR3aa: CAWSVGSGNQPQHF
abundance: -; j_gene: TRBJ1-6; d_gene: -; v_gene: TRBV30; CDR3nt: TGTGCCTGGAGTGTCGATTCACCCCTCCACTTT; CDR3aa: CAWSVDSPLHF
abundance: -; j_gene: TRBJ1-4; d_gene: TRBD1; v_gene: TRBV11-1; CDR3nt: TGTGCCAGCAGCTCGAGACAGGGTGCTAATGAAAAACTGTTTTTT; CDR3aa: CASSSRQGANEKLFF
abundance: -; j_gene: TRBJ1-4; d_gene: -; v_gene: TRBV27; CDR3nt: TGTGCCAGCAGTTTTGGGGCACCTAATGAAAAACTGTTTTTT; CDR3aa: CASSFGAPNEKLFF
abundance: -; j_gene: TRBJ2-3; d_gene: TRBD1; v_gene: TRBV19; CDR3nt: TGTGCCAGTAGTATGTCTGGGACAGGGAGCACAGATACGCAGTATTTT; CDR3aa: CASSMSGTGSTDTQYF
abundance: few; j_gene: TRBJ1-5; d_gene: -; v_gene: TRBV19; CDR3nt: TGTGCCAGTAGTATGGGTGAGGGTCAGCCCCAGCATTTT; CDR3aa: CASSMGEGQPQHF
abundance: once; j_gene: TRBJ2-1; d_gene: TRBD2; v_gene: TRBV5-1; CDR3nt: TGCGCCAGCAGCTTGGGGGCTAGCGGGGCTCATGAGCAGTTCTTC; CDR3aa: CASSLGASGAHEQFF
abundance: once; j_gene: TRBJ1-2; d_gene: -; v_gene: TRBV7-9; CDR3nt: TGTGCCAGCAGCCAGCTAGGGAGGGCAGTTTATGGCTACACCTTC; CDR3aa: CASSQLGRAVYGYTF
abundance: few; j_gene: TRBJ2-3; d_gene: TRBD2; v_gene: TRBV5-4; CDR3nt: TGTGCCAGCAGCGCGGGGGAGTTGGATACGCAGTATTTT; CDR3aa: CASSAGELDTQYF
abundance: -; j_gene: TRBJ1-2; d_gene: -; v_gene: TRBV7-2; CDR3nt: TGTGCCAGCAGCTCGGGGGGGGAAAGGAGTAACTATGGCTACACCTTC; CDR3aa: CASSSGGERSNYGYTF
abundance: -; j_gene: TRBJ1-4; d_gene: -; v_gene: TRBV2; CDR3nt: TGTGCCAGCAGTGGAGGGCTGGGGGAAAAACTGTTTTTT; CDR3aa: CASSGGLGEKLFF
abundance: -; j_gene: TRBJ2-5; d_gene: -; v_gene: TRBV5-8; CDR3nt: TGTGCCAGCAGCTTGGTACCAGGAGGCGAGACCCAGTACTTC; CDR3aa: CASSLVPGGETQYF
abundance: -; j_gene: TRBJ1-3; d_gene: -; v_gene: TRBV11-3; CDR3nt: TGTGCCAGCAGCCTCAACTCAGGGGCTGGAAACACCATATATTTT; CDR3aa: CASSLNSGAGNTIYF
abundance: once; j_gene: TRBJ2-1; d_gene: -; v_gene: TRBV3-1/TRBV3-2; CDR3nt: TGTGCCAGCAGCCACAGGGATGAGCAGTTCTTC; CDR3aa: CASSHRDEQFF
abundance: once; j_gene: TRBJ2-2; d_gene: TRBD1; v_gene: TRBV27; CDR3nt: TGTGCCAGCAGATCCGGGACAGGGAACACCGGGGAGCTGTTTTTT; CDR3aa: CASRSGTGNTGELFF
abundance: -; j_gene: TRBJ2-5; d_gene: TRBD2; v_gene: TRBV6-1; CDR3nt: TGTGCCAGCAGTGAAGCTCAGCGGGGGGGCTGGGCGGAGACCCAGTACTTC; CDR3aa: CASSEAQRGGWAETQYF
abundance: -; j_gene: TRBJ1-2; d_gene: TRBD1; v_gene: TRBV4-1; CDR3nt: TGCGCCAGCAGCCAATGGGGACAGCCAGACCTTAACTATGGCTACACCTTC; CDR3aa: CASSQWGQPDLNYGYTF
abundance: -; j_gene: TRBJ2-3; d_gene: TRBD1; v_gene: TRBV5-1; CDR3nt: TGCGCCAGCAGCTTGGCCGGGACAGGGGGCGCAGATACGCAGTATTTT; CDR3aa: CASSLAGTGGADTQYF
abundance: once; j_gene: TRBJ1-2; d_gene: -; v_gene: TRBV29-1; CDR3nt: TGCAGCGGACGACAAATTGATGGCTACACCTTC; CDR3aa: CSGRQIDGYTF
abundance: few; j_gene: TRBJ2-2; d_gene: -; v_gene: TRBV4-1; CDR3nt: TGCGCCAGCAGCCAAGACAGGTCCCAGGGCACCGGGGAGCTGTTTTTT; CDR3aa: CASSQDRSQGTGELFF
abundance: -; j_gene: TRBJ1-1; d_gene: -; v_gene: TRBV2; CDR3nt: TGTGCCAGCAGTTCCACTGGGGGGAGCACTGAAGCTTTCTTT; CDR3aa: CASSSTGGSTEAFF
abundance: -; j_gene: TRBJ1-5; d_gene: -; v_gene: TRBV3-1/TRBV3-2; CDR3nt: TGTGCCAGCAGCCAAAACAGTTCTCCCCGTCAGCCCCAGCATTTT; CDR3aa: CASSQNSSPRQPQHF